This TCR beta chain derives from a study of vaccination and CD4 T cells after COVID-19. Stated treatment: roughly ten-day PBMC culture with coronavirus spike peptide pools or control peptides (ViraFEST assay). An Oncomine TCR Beta short-read assay was used to sequence the DNA from cultured CD4+ T cells. TCRdb recomputed calls from the PCR reads with MiXCR, one row per CDR3 protein. The table shows about 8,900 distinct CDR3 sequences, with approximately 64% occurring only once. On this clonotype itself: Its specificity is not known.

Source material: CD4+ T cells from blood, cultured in vitro. The origin of this receptor is a human donor who had recovered from COVID-19.

The CDR3 nucleotides are TGTGCCAGCAGAAACAGGGGAACCGGGGAGCTGTTTTTT. Translation: CASRNRGTGELFF. The V gene is TRBV2, the J gene TRBJ2-2, with 7 bases matching TRBD1. Trimming at V came to 6 bases and at J to 5 bases, leaving 3 bases not matched to a gene. The CDR3 is 13 residues long. Germline CDR1 and CDR2: SNHLY and FYNNEI.